Below are 5 T cell receptor beta chains sequenced from a single sample in a study of cytomegalovirus exposure and HLA in healthy donors. A multiplex PCR was run with 60 Vbeta primers and 13 Jbeta primers. Clones were read by immunoSEQ multiplex PCR, and TCRdb kept only the in-frame ones, dropping some. The sample records approximately 220,000 clones, 65% to 85% being singletons. The sequencing sample was made of PBMCs. Every receptor here comes from a man aged 25-45 years in good health and CMV-seronegative.

The rearrangement joins TRBV9 to TRBJ2-7; TRBD2 matches 8 bases. CDR1 and CDR2 (germline): SGDLS, YYNGEE. The CDR3 has 14 residues. J gave up 3 bases and V 0 bases, and 2 bases lay outside the gene matches. The CDR3 sequence: CASSVAAGDYEQYF. The DNA of the CDR3 is TGTGCCAGCAGCGTAGCAGCGGGGGACTACGAGCAGTACTTC. Filled out from reference TRBV9 and TRBJ2-7, the complete variable domain reads DSGVTQTPKHLITATGQRVTLRCSPRSGDLSVYWYQQSLDQGLQFLIQYYNGEERAKGNILERFSAQQFPDLHSELNLSSLELGDSALYFCASSVAAGDYEQYFGPGTRLTVT.

The CDR3 reads CASSLSAGDGQPQHF. The CDR3 DNA reads as TGTGCCAGCAGTTTATCGGCAGGGGATGGGCAGCCCCAGCATTTT. V is TRBV27 and J is TRBJ1-5; D possibly corresponds to TRBD1 (6 bases). Germline V lookup: CDR1 MNHEY, CDR2 SMNVEV (reference sequence). Trimming removed 0 bases at V and 7 bases at J, with 13 bases between. The CDR3 contains 15 residues.

V is TRBV5-1 and J is TRBJ2-7; the D gene could be TRBD1 or TRBD2 (5 bases each). Trimming removed 4 bases at V and 3 bases at J, with 11 bases between. CDR1 is SGHRS and CDR2 is YFSETQ in the germline V gene. The CDR3 has 13 residues. CDR3 in DNA: TGCGCCAGCAGCCTGGGACGGAGCTACGAGCAGTACTTC. It translates to CASSLGRSYEQYF.

The rearrangement links TRBV5-4 to TRBJ1-6; TRBD1 agrees at 11 bases. The CDR3 is made up of 16 amino acids. In germline, CDR1 is SGHNT, CDR2 YYREEE (reference sequence). The V segment lost 3 bases and the J segment 7 bases; nucleotides outside the gene matches: 6. In DNA, the CDR3 is TGTGCCAGCAGCTCAGCAGGGACAGGGGGGAATTCACCCCTCCACTTT. It is translated as CASSSAGTGGNSPLHF.

About this clone: At one boundary the junction diverges from the germline segment, which might be a read error. The V gene is TRBV5-5, the J gene TRBJ2-6; tentatively, D is TRBD1 (5 bases). Germline CDR1 SGHKS, CDR2 YYEKEE (reference sequence). The CDR3 sequence is 15 residues long. The CDR3 DNA sequence: TGTGCCAGCAGCTTTGGCACCTCTGGGGCCAGCGTCCTGACTTTC. Protein sequence: CASSFGTSGASVLTF. Based on the CDR3 plus reference TRBV5-5 and TRBJ2-6, the full variable domain is DAGVTQSPTHLIKTRGQQVTLRCSPISGHKSVSWYQQVLGQGPQFIFQYYEKEERGRGNFPDRFSARQFPNYSSELNVNALLLGDSALYLCASSFGTSGASVLTFGAGSRLTVL.